The 11 T cell receptor beta chains below were found in one sample sequenced in a study of tumor T cells in aggressive B-cell lymphoma (dated by TCRdb to the late 2010s). Library prep was done by the immunoSEQ multiplex PCR assay. What TCRdb holds here is the immuneACCESS table cut down to in-frame rearrangements. Part of the clones is not present; checked against another copy, under half of the missing clones reflect an unresolved V gene, and the others are unexplained. The sample table lists about 3,100 clones, roughly 82% of them with a count of one. Roughly a sixth of the sample goes to the ten largest clones. Source material: tumor tissue. These receptor sequences come from an adult with diffuse large B cell lymphoma.

The genes are TRBV7-8 and TRBJ1-1; 7 bases agree with TRBD1. The CDR3 extends over 14 amino acids. V lost 3 bases, J lost 4 bases, and 5 bases stayed unmatched. Germline V CDR1 and CDR2: SGHVS, FQNEAQ. CDR3 sequence (DNA): TGTGCCAGCAGCTTCGGCCAGGGGGGCACTGAAGCTTTCTTT. It translates to CASSFGQGGTEAFF.

CDR3 sequence reads: CASRVQALFSPLHF. CDR3 bases: TGTGCCAGCAGGGTACAGGCCCTCTTTTCACCCCTCCACTTT. V gene TRBV11-2 combines with J gene TRBJ1-6; maybe TRBD1 (5 bases). The CDR3 length is 14 residues. Germline V gives CDR1 SGHAT, CDR2 FQNNGV. Trimming pared 6 bases from V and 9 bases from J, leaving 15 bases between.

V is TRBV27 and J is TRBJ1-6; TRBD1 agrees at 10 bases. Germline lookup yields CDR1 MNHEY and CDR2 SMNVEV (reference sequence). V was pared by 5 bases and J by 6 bases, with 7 bases of the junction left unmatched. The CDR3 contains 16 residues. The CDR3 bases are TGTGCCAGCAGTCGCGGGACAGGGGTCTCTAATTCACCCCTCCACTTT. Translated: CASSRGTGVSNSPLHF.

The V and J genes are TRBV27 and TRBJ1-6; D gene ambiguous. With 6 bases removed from V and 3 bases from J, the gap between germline ends came to 12 bases. The CDR3 extends over 15 amino acids. Germline V CDR1 and CDR2: MNHEY, SMNVEV (reference sequence). The CDR3 nucleotides read TGTGCCAGCAGCCTAACCGGACTCTATAATTCACCCCTCCACTTT. Translated: CASSLTGLYNSPLHF.

Here the CDR3 reads CASSHPGLRGHGYTF. DNA of the CDR3: TGTGCCAGCAGCCATCCGGGACTCCGAGGCCATGGCTACACCTTC. The rearrangement joins TRBV7-9 to TRBJ1-2; D possibly corresponds to TRBD1 (5 bases). CDR1 and CDR2 (germline): SEHNR, FQNEAQ (reference sequence). The CDR3 has 15 amino acids. V lost 5 bases and J lost 6, with 19 bases in between.

The chain recombines TRBV30 with TRBJ1-4, with TRBD1 identical over 9 bases. Germline trimming cut 2 bases from V and 11 bases from J; bases unmatched to any gene: 21. The germline CDR1 and CDR2 sequences are GTSNPN and SVGIG (reference sequence). The CDR3 is 18 residues long. CDR3 in DNA: TGTGCCTGGAGTCTTTCTCCGGGACAGGGAGACACATTTTCGAAACTGTTTTTT. This sequence encodes CAWSLSPGQGDTFSKLFF.

The chain carries TRBV11-2 and TRBJ2-5, with a weak D call TRBD2 (6 bases). The CDR3 length is 14 residues. The ends were cut back, 5 bases at V and 4 bases at J, with 14 bases in the middle. Per the germline V gene, CDR1 is SGHAT and CDR2 is FQNNGV. DNA for the CDR3: TGTGCCAGCAGCCCTTGGGATAGCGGAGAGACCCAGTACTTC. Amino acid sequence: CASSPWDSGETQYF.

Concerning this clone itself: One junction end disagrees with the germline gene, perhaps due to a read error. The chain links TRBV6-5 to TRBJ1-5; 7 bases line up with TRBD1. This CDR3 is 15 amino acids long. Germline lookup yields CDR1 MNHEY and CDR2 SVGAGI. CDR3 region: CASKPDRVSNQPQHF. DNA for the CDR3: TGTGCCAGCAAACCCGACAGGGTGAGCAATCAACCCCAGCATTTT.

This clone was seen a single time. The rearrangement uses TRBV19 and TRBJ1-2; TRBD1 matches at 7 bases. Germline V CDR1 and CDR2: LNHDA, SQIVND (reference sequence). Trimming removed 6 bases from V and 5 bases from J; junction bases left unmatched: 6. The CDR3 spans 13 residues. CDR3 nucleotide sequence: TGTGCCAGTAGCCGAGGACAGGTTTATGGCTACACCTTC. It is translated as CASSRGQVYGYTF.

This chain connects TRBV27 to TRBJ1-5; unclear D gene. The length of the CDR3 is 13 residues. The germline V gene has CDR1 MNHEY and CDR2 SMNVEV (reference sequence). V was pared by 6 bases and J by 4 bases, with 10 bases between. DNA of the CDR3: TGTGCCAGCAGAGTGACCGGGAATCAGCCCCAGCATTTT. This gives the protein CASRVTGNQPQHF.

This sequence joins TRBV2 and TRBJ2-1; 8 positions agree with TRBD2. The germline V gene has CDR1 SNHLY and CDR2 FYNNEI. Trimming cost V 7 bases and J 0 bases; bases outside gene matches: 14. The CDR3 consists of 18 residues. The CDR3 here is CASIPEGPAGDSYNEQFF. CDR3 DNA sequence: TGTGCCAGCATCCCCGAGGGTCCAGCGGGGGACTCCTACAATGAGCAGTTCTTC.